The 32 T cell receptor beta chains below all came from one sample that was sequenced in a study of cytomegalovirus exposure and HLA in healthy donors. Clones were read by immunoSEQ multiplex PCR, and TCRdb kept only the in-frame ones, dropping some. The sample lists 300,000 to 400,000 clones, 80% to 90% seen once, with under 0.9% in the top ten. The material sequenced was PBMCs. Receptors were obtained from a woman younger than 35 in good health and CMV-seronegative.

This clone was seen only once. The chain uses TRBV2 and TRBJ1-5; TRBD1 is a possible D gene (6 bases). The length of the CDR3 is 15 residues. The V end was cut by 3 bases, the J end by 4 bases, with 13 bases between. Germline CDR1 and CDR2: SNHLY and FYNNEI. CDR3 nucleotides: TGTGCCAGCAGTGACGAGGGGGTTGCTAATCAGCCCCAGCATTTT. Protein: CASSDEGVANQPQHF. Combining the CDR3 with reference TRBV2 and TRBJ1-5 gives the whole variable domain EPEVTQTPSHQVTQMGQEVILRCVPISNHLYFYWYRQILGQKVEFLVSFYNNEISEKSEIFDDQFSVERPDGSNFTLKIRSTKLEDSAMYFCASSDEGVANQPQHFGDGTRLSIL.

V and J are TRBV7-9 and TRBJ1-5, with 9 bases that match TRBD1. CDR3 length: 18 residues. V dropped 5 bases and J dropped 0; count of bases not matched to a gene: 11. Germline V gene data show CDR1 as SEHNR and CDR2 as FQNEAQ (reference sequence). CDR3 sequence reads: CASSDLLQGARSNQPQHF. The CDR3 coding sequence is TGTGCCAGCAGCGATCTTTTACAGGGGGCGCGTAGCAATCAGCCCCAGCATTTT.

The rearrangement uses TRBV7-9 and TRBJ2-3; the D is unclear. Per the germline V gene, CDR1 is SEHNR and CDR2 is FQNEAQ (reference sequence). The CDR3 totals 15 residues. Trimming cost V 5 bases and J 2 bases, with 14 bases left between them. CDR3 sequence reads: CASSRFRDLTDTQYF. CDR3 coding DNA: TGTGCCAGCAGCCGCTTCCGAGATCTCACAGATACGCAGTATTTT.

This clone occurred a few times. The chain carries TRBV28 and TRBJ2-7, with a possible D match to TRBD1 (6 bases). Germline CDR1 and CDR2: MDHEN and SYDVKM. This CDR3 comprises 15 residues. Trimming stripped 5 bases from V and 2 bases from J, with 16 bases between. The DNA of the CDR3 is TGTGCCAGCAGTCAGCAGGGGTCCTTCGCCTACGAGCAGTACTTC. It encodes CASSQQGSFAYEQYF.

The chain has TRBV5-1 and TRBJ2-4; no firm D call. Trimming removed 4 bases from V and 0 bases from J, with 14 bases in between. The germline gives CDR1 SGHRS, CDR2 YFSETQ. The CDR3 consists of 16 residues. The CDR3 nucleotides read TGCGCCAGCAGCCCCGGCCAGACAACAGCCAAAAACATTCAGTACTTC. Its translation: CASSPGQTTAKNIQYF.

The chain is built from TRBV2 and TRBJ1-4, with 9 positions matching TRBD1. The germline V gene encodes CDR1 SNHLY and CDR2 FYNNEI. CDR3 size: 15 residues. The V and J ends lost 8 bases and 9 bases, in that order; junction bases with no gene match: 13. The CDR3 DNA reads TGTGCCAGCGACCGAGACGGGACAGGGCAAAAAAAACTGTTTTTT. Its protein is CASDRDGTGQKKLFF.

The rearrangement joins TRBV11-2 to TRBJ1-1; D is undetermined. Per the germline V gene, CDR1 is SGHAT and CDR2 is FQNNGV. The V gene lost 5 bases and the J gene lost 6 bases, with 13 bases spanning the gap. The CDR3 consists of 13 residues. The CDR3 DNA reads as TGTGCCAGCAGCCCCCCGTGGAGGGCTGAAGCTTTCTTT. Amino acids: CASSPPWRAEAFF.

The sample holds a few counts of this clone. The chain carries TRBV6-5 and TRBJ1-2, with a possible D match to TRBD1 (5 bases). V lost 9 bases and J lost 5, with 19 bases in between. Germline values: CDR1 MNHEY, CDR2 SVGAGI. The CDR3 is made up of 14 amino acids. CDR3 nucleotides: TGTGCCAGTTGCCCCGGCAGGGCGACATATGGCTACACCTTC. Translated: CASCPGRATYGYTF.

The chain joins TRBV28 to TRBJ2-3; a weak D match, TRBD1 (5 bases). Trimming removed 2 bases from V and 6 bases from J, with 12 bases in between. This CDR3 comprises 14 residues. The germline CDR1 and CDR2 sequences are MDHEN and SYDVKM. The CDR3 DNA reads as TGTGCCAGCAGTTTAAGCCAGGGCCGTGATACGCAGTATTTT. This gives the protein CASSLSQGRDTQYF.

The table lists this clone with a count of one. This sequence joins TRBV7-9 and TRBJ1-2; D unclear. The V end was cut by 5 bases, the J end by 8 bases, with 15 bases between. CDR3 length: 13 amino acids. Germline-derived CDR1 and CDR2 are SEHNR and FQNEAQ (reference sequence). The chain's CDR3 is CASSPAAVWGYTF. The CDR3 bases are TGTGCCAGCAGCCCGGCGGCTGTGTGGGGCTACACCTTC.

The rearrangement links TRBV27 to TRBJ1-4; D perhaps matches TRBD1 (5 bases). Deletions cut 4 bases from V and 8 bases from J, with 14 bases between. CDR3 size: 14 residues. CDR1 and CDR2 (germline): MNHEY, SMNVEV (reference sequence). This CDR3 reads CASSWSGVAEKLFF. The CDR3 DNA sequence: TGTGCCAGCAGTTGGTCGGGGGTAGCGGAAAAACTGTTTTTT.

The chain uses TRBV10-2 and TRBJ1-2, with 7 bases matching TRBD1. V lost 4 bases, J lost 0 bases, and 8 bases stayed unmatched. Germline CDR1 reads WSHSY; CDR2 reads SAAADI. The CDR3 runs to 16 residues. CDR3 amino acids: CASSGTGLRANYGYTF. The CDR3 nucleotides read TGCGCCAGCAGTGGGACAGGCCTGAGAGCTAACTATGGCTACACCTTC.

This chain uses TRBV11-2 with TRBJ2-1; 7 bases map to TRBD1. The CDR3 spans 14 residues. Germline CDR1 and CDR2: SGHAT and FQNNGV. J was trimmed by 9 bases and V by 2 bases; bases with no gene match: 7. The CDR3 region is CASSLHGQVGEQFF. For the CDR3, the DNA is TGTGCCAGCAGCTTACACGGACAGGTGGGTGAGCAGTTCTTC. Supplemented by reference TRBV11-2 and TRBJ2-1, the full variable domain reads EAGVAQSPRYKIIEKRQSVAFWCNPISGHATLYWYQQILGQGPKLLIQFQNNGVVDDSQLPKDRFSAERLKGVDSTLKIQPAKLEDSAVYLCASSLHGQVGEQFFGPGTRLTVL.

V and J are TRBV6-5 and TRBJ1-1; D is undetermined. Germline-derived CDR1 and CDR2 are MNHEY and SVGAGI. Between the trimmed V and J ends, which lost 4 bases and 2 bases, there was a span of 11 bases. The CDR3 is made up of 14 amino acids. The CDR3 sequence: CASSSPVPNTEAFF. DNA of the CDR3: TGTGCCAGCAGTTCGCCAGTACCTAACACTGAAGCTTTCTTT.

The chain joins TRBV2 to TRBJ2-2; D uncertain. Germline loops: CDR1 SNHLY, CDR2 FYNNEI. This CDR3 spans 15 amino acids. V lost 4 bases, J lost 4 bases, and 13 bases lay in between. The CDR3 nucleotides are TGTGCCAGCAGTGTCTCGGCTAGTCCCACCGGGGAGCTGTTTTTT. This gives the protein CASSVSASPTGELFF.

This clone was observed a few times. J is TRBJ1-6 and V is TRBV5-4; D unresolved. Germline CDR1 SGHNT, CDR2 YYREEE (reference sequence). The CDR3 is 13 residues long. V dropped 4 bases and J dropped 9 bases, with 11 bases sitting between them. CDR3: CASSPPTGSPLHF. CDR3 bases: TGTGCCAGCAGCCCCCCCACGGGTTCACCCCTCCACTTT.

The rearrangement links TRBV6-4 to TRBJ2-7; 8 nucleotides line up with TRBD2. Trimming removed 4 bases from V and 3 bases from J; junction bases left unmatched: 14. Germline loops: CDR1 MRHNA, CDR2 SNTAGT. The CDR3 loop spans 17 amino acids. The CDR3 spells CASSVAFGAGVCYEQYF. The CDR3 DNA reads as TGTGCCAGCAGTGTGGCGTTCGGAGCGGGGGTGTGCTACGAGCAGTACTTC.

This clone was observed a few times. The chain recombines TRBV19 with TRBJ2-2, with D unresolved. The ends were cut back, 4 bases at V and 9 bases at J, with 6 bases in the middle. CDR3 length: 11 residues. Per germline, CDR1 LNHDA and CDR2 SQIVND (reference sequence). For the CDR3, the DNA is TGTGCCAGTAGTACAGGTTGGGAGCTGTTTTTT. Its protein product is CASSTGWELFF.

The chain combines TRBV10-3 with TRBJ2-3, with TRBD1 matching over 8 bases. From germline, CDR1 is ENHRY and CDR2 SYGVKD. CDR3 size: 17 residues. With V trimmed by 0 bases and J by 2 bases, 7 bases remained unmatched. The CDR3: CAISESRSGGDTDTQYF. The CDR3, as DNA: TGTGCCATCAGTGAGTCACGCTCAGGGGGCGACACAGATACGCAGTATTTT.

The V and J genes are TRBV9 and TRBJ2-3; TRBD1 might be the D (7 bases). V lost 0 bases, J lost 8 bases, and 16 bases lay in between. Germline CDR1 reads SGDLS; CDR2 reads YYNGEE. This CDR3 has 15 residues. CDR3: CASSVAGGRGVTQYF. CDR3 in DNA: TGTGCCAGCAGCGTAGCAGGGGGGCGCGGGGTTACGCAGTATTTT.

This chain links TRBV2 with TRBJ1-3; no clear D gene. V lost 1 base and J lost 0, with 7 bases in between. There are 15 residues in the CDR3. Looked up from germline, CDR1 is SNHLY and CDR2 is FYNNEI. DNA of the CDR3: TGTGCCAGCAGTGAAGTCGGTAGCTCTGGAAACACCATATATTTT. It translates to CASSEVGSSGNTIYF.

The chain employs TRBV10-2 and TRBJ2-7; 13 bases line up with TRBD2. The CDR3 runs to 16 residues. Germline V gene lookup returns CDR1 WSHSY and CDR2 SAAADI. The V segment lost 2 bases and the J segment 2 bases; nucleotides outside the gene matches: 3. The CDR3 coding sequence is TGCGCCAGCAGTGAGGGGACTAGCGGGGTAACCTACGAGCAGTACTTC. The encoded protein is CASSEGTSGVTYEQYF.

The V gene is TRBV6-4, the J gene TRBJ2-7, with a tentative D call TRBD2 (6 bases). Per germline, CDR1 MRHNA and CDR2 SNTAGT. V was trimmed by 3 bases and J by 0 bases, leaving 9 bases between them. CDR3 length: 14 amino acids. The CDR3 DNA is TGTGCCAGCAGTGAGGGGGGAAGCTCCTACGAGCAGTACTTC. Protein product: CASSEGGSSYEQYF.

The rearrangement uses TRBV6-1 and TRBJ1-5, with a weak D call TRBD1 (6 bases). V lost 4 bases and J lost 7, with 17 bases in between. The CDR3 covers 15 residues. The germline V gene has CDR1 MNHNS and CDR2 SASEGT. In DNA form, the CDR3 reads TGTGCCAGCAGTGCTGTAGGGGGTGGGCGGCAGCCCCAGCATTTT. Translating it yields CASSAVGGGRQPQHF.

Here the CDR3 reads CASSVGQGANGYTF. The CDR3 nucleotides are TGTGCCAGCAGCGTAGGGCAGGGGGCGAATGGCTACACCTTC. The chain uses TRBV9 and TRBJ1-2; 8 positions match TRBD1. The J segment lost 6 bases and the V segment lost 0 bases, leaving 4 bases of the junction unmatched. The germline gives CDR1 SGDLS, CDR2 YYNGEE. The CDR3 has 14 residues.

This clone has ten or more counts. V and J are TRBV7-6 and TRBJ2-7, with 8 nucleotides matching TRBD1. This CDR3 spans 15 amino acids. After removal of 1 base from V and 0 bases from J, the junction contained 2 bases not matched to a gene. The germline V gene encodes CDR1 SGHVS and CDR2 FNYEAQ. Written as DNA, the CDR3 is TGTGCCAGCAGCTTAGGGACAGGGAGCTCCTACGAGCAGTACTTC. Translating gives CASSLGTGSSYEQYF. Complete variable domain (other parts from reference TRBV7-6 and TRBJ2-7): GAGVSQSPRYKVTKRGQDVALRCDPISGHVSLYWYRQALGQGPEFLTYFNYEAQQDKSGLPNDRFSAERPEGSISTLTIQRTEQRDSAMYRCASSLGTGSSYEQYFGPGTRLTVT.

CDR3 nucleotides: TGTGCCTGGAGTCCCACGACAGGGAAGACCAAAAACATTCAGTACTTC. As protein: CAWSPTTGKTKNIQYF. The chain combines TRBV30 with TRBJ2-4, with 7 positions matching TRBD1. V lost 2 bases to trimming and J lost 2 bases; unmatched junction nucleotides: 9. Germline V gives CDR1 GTSNPN, CDR2 SVGIG (reference sequence). There are 16 residues in the CDR3.

V usage is TRBV30 and J usage is TRBJ2-3; 8 bases agree with TRBD2. Germline CDR1 is GTSNPN and CDR2 is SVGIG (reference sequence). This CDR3 region has 17 residues. J lost 0 bases, V lost 8 bases, and 16 bases had no gene match. DNA of the CDR3: TGTGCCCCTAGCGGGCCAGCGACGACAGCTAGCACAGATACGCAGTATTTT. Its protein product is CAPSGPATTASTDTQYF.

The chain combines TRBV2 with TRBJ2-1; 8 bases map to TRBD2. CDR1 is SNHLY and CDR2 is FYNNEI in the germline V gene. V was clipped by 4 bases and J by 0 bases; unmatched bases: 11. The CDR3 contains 18 residues. The CDR3 reads CASSVIAGTPSSYNEQFF. The DNA of the CDR3 is TGTGCCAGCAGTGTAATAGCGGGGACTCCTAGCTCCTACAATGAGCAGTTCTTC.

V and J are TRBV5-4 and TRBJ1-5; possibly TRBD1 for D (5 bases). The CDR3 is 15 amino acids. Trimming left V 4 bases short and J 1 base short, with 12 bases between. Germline CDR1 reads SGHNT; CDR2 reads YYREEE (reference sequence). The CDR3 spells CASSQGLGSNQPQHF. Written as DNA, the CDR3 is TGTGCCAGCAGCCAGGGATTGGGGAGCAATCAGCCCCAGCATTTT.

V usage is TRBV6-5 and J usage is TRBJ2-7; 7 bases are a match to TRBD1. This CDR3 contains 15 residues. The germline V gene has CDR1 MNHEY and CDR2 SVGAGI. J gave up 0 bases and V 4 bases, and 6 bases lay outside the gene matches. The CDR3, as DNA: TGTGCCAGCAGTTCCCTAGGGGACAGCTCCTACGAGCAGTACTTC. It yields the protein CASSSLGDSSYEQYF.

This clone was counted many times. This rearrangement joins TRBV23-1 to TRBJ1-5, with TRBD1 matching 7 bases. TRBV23-1 falls under the ORF class, with uncertain function. This CDR3 is 13 amino acids long. The V segment lost 7 bases and the J segment 6 bases; nucleotides outside the gene matches: 6. The CDR3, as DNA: TGCGCCAGCAATCAGACAGGGACTCAGCCCCAGCATTTT. Its protein product is CASNQTGTQPQHF.